The clone carrying this TCR beta chain was detected a few times. Its cognate antigen is unknown. The V end lost 3 bases, the J end lost 2 bases, and 20 bases lay between the germline ends. Per the germline V gene, CDR1 is LGHNA and CDR2 is YNFKEQ. The CDR3 has 18 residues. The entry originates in a study of cytomegalovirus exposure and HLA in healthy donors. Points from the study as a whole: Some TCR beta chains (164 of them) were listed as cytomegalovirus-associated.

The PCR had 60 Vbeta and 13 Jbeta primers. The assay was immunoSEQ multiplex PCR, and TCRdb's table has in-frame clones only and misses some. In the table there are about 200,000 clones, roughly four fifths of which are singletons. The sequence derives from a man in his forties in good health and CMV-seropositive. The sequencing sample was made of PBMCs. The V gene is TRBV4-2, the J gene TRBJ1-5; possible D gene TRBD1, 6 bases. CDR3 residues: CASSQAGDPSEGNQPQHF. The CDR3 nucleotides are TGTGCCAGCAGCCAGGCAGGGGATCCGTCGGAGGGCAATCAGCCCCAGCATTTT.